This T cell receptor beta chain was profiled in a study of cytomegalovirus exposure and HLA in healthy donors. Study-level findings and limits: With later analysis, a missense DCLRE1C variant became linked to TCR beta V- and J-gene trimming.

Concerning this clone: Its antigen remains unidentified.

The CDR3 has 13 residues. Trimming took 8 bases from V and 0 from J; bases not matched to a gene: 4. The V gene's germline CDR1 is MGHRA and CDR2 YSYEKL. A multiplex PCR was run with 60 Vbeta primers and 13 Jbeta primers. Produced via immunoSEQ multiplex PCR; TCRdb's table is partial and in-frame only. The sample shows about 67,000 clones, 75% to 90% of them seen only once. This sequence joins TRBV4-1 and TRBJ2-7; TRBD1 agrees at 7 bases. This clonotype was sampled from a woman aged 25 to 39 in good health and CMV-seropositive. The sequenced sample consisted of PBMCs. CDR3 nucleotide sequence: TGCGCCAGCGGACAGGTCCTCTCCTACGAGCAGTACTTC. The encoded protein is CASGQVLSYEQYF.